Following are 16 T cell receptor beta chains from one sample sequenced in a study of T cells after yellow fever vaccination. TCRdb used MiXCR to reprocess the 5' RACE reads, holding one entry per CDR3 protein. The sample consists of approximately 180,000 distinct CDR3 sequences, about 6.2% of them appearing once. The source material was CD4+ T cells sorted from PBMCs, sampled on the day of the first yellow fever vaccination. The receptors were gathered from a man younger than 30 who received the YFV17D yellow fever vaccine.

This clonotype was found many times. The CDR3 reads CSAREWATDTQYF. The CDR3 DNA is TGCAGTGCTAGAGAATGGGCTACAGATACGCAGTATTTT. The V and J genes are TRBV20-1 and TRBJ2-3; D unclear. Deletions cut 0 bases from V and 3 bases from J, with 7 bases between. CDR1 is DFQATT and CDR2 is SNEGSKA in the germline V gene (reference sequence). The CDR3 loop spans 13 amino acids.

CDR3 nucleotides: TGTGCCAGCAGCTACGAGGGGAACTATGGCTACACCTTC. This gives the protein CASSYEGNYGYTF. The rearrangement joins TRBV5-4 to TRBJ1-2, with D possibly matching TRBD1 (5 bases). The CDR3 covers 13 residues. The germline V and J ends were trimmed by 3 bases and 2 bases, with 8 bases remaining between them. CDR1 is SGHNT, CDR2 YYREEE, per germline (reference sequence).

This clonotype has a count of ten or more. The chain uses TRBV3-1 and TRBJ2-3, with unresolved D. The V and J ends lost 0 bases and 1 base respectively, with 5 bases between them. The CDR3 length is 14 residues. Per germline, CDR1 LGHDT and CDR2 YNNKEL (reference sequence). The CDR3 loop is CASSQDPRTDTQYF. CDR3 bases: TGTGCCAGCAGCCAAGATCCCCGCACAGATACGCAGTATTTT.

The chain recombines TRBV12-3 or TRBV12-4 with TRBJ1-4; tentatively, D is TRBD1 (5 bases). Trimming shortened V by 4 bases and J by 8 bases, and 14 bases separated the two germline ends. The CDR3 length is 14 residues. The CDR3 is CASSSARVGEKLFF. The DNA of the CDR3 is TGTGCCAGCAGTTCAGCCAGGGTCGGAGAAAAACTGTTTTTT.

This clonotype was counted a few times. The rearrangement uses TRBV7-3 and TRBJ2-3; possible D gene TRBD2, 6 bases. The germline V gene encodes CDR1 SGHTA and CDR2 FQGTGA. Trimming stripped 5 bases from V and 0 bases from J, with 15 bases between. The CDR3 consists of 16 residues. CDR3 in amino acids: CASSPRRAGSTDTQYF. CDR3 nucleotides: TGTGCCAGCAGCCCCCGCAGAGCGGGTAGCACAGATACGCAGTATTTT.

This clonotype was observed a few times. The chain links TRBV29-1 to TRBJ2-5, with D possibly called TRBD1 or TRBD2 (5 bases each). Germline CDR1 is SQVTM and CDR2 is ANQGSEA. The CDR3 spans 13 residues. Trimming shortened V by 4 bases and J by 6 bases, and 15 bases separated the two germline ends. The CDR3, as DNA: TGCAGCGTTGGTCAAGGGGACGCGAAGACCCAGTACTTC. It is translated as CSVGQGDAKTQYF.

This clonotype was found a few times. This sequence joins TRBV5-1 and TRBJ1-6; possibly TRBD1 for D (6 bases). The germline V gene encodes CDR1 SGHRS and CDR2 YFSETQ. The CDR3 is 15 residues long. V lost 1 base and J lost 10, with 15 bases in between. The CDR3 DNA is TGCGCCAGCAGCTTGTCCGGCAGGGGACTGTCACCCCTCCACTTT. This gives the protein CASSLSGRGLSPLHF.

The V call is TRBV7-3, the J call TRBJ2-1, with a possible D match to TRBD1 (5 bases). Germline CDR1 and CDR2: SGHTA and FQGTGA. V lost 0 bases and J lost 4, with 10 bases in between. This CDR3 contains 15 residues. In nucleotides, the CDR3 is TGTGCCAGCAGCTTAACAGCCAGGGAATACAATGAGCAGTTCTTC. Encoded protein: CASSLTAREYNEQFF.

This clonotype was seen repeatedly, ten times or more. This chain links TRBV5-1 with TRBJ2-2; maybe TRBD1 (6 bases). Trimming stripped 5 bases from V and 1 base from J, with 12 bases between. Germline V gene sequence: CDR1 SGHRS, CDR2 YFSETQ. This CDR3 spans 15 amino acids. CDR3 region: CASRMNRVNTGELFF. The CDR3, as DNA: TGCGCCAGCAGAATGAACAGGGTGAACACCGGGGAGCTGTTTTTT.

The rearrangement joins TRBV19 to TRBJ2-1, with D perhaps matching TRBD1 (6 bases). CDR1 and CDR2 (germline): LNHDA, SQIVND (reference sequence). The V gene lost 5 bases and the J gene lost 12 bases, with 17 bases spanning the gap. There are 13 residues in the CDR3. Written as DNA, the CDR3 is TGTGCCAGTAGTGTCACAGGGACCTTGTGGCAGTTCTTC. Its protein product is CASSVTGTLWQFF.

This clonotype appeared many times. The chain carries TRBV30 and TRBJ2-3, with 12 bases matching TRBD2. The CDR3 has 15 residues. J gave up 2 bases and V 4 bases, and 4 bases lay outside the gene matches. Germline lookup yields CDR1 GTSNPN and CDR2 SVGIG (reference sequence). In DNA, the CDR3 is TGTGCCTGGACGCGACTAGCGGGAGTCACAGATACGCAGTATTTT. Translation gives CAWTRLAGVTDTQYF.

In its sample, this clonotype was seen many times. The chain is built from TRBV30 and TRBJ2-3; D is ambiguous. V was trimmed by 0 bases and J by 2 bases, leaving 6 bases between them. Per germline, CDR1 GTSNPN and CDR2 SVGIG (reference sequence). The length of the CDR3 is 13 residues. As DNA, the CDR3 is TGTGCCTGGAGTGTACTCCACACAGATACGCAGTATTTT. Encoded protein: CAWSVLHTDTQYF.

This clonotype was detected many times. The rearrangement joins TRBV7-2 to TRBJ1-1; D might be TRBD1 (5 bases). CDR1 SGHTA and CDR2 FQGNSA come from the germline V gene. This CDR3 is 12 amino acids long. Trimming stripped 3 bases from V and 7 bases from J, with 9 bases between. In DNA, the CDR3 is TGTGCCAGCAGCTTCGGCAGGGTTGAAGCTTTCTTT. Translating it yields CASSFGRVEAFF.

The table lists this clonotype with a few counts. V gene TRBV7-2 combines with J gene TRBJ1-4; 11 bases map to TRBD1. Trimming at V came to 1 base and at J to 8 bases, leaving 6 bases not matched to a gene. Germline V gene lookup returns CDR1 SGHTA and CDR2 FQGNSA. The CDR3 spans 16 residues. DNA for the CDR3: TGTGCCAGCAGCTTAGGGGTGGGACAGGGGGAAGAAAAACTGTTTTTT. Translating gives CASSLGVGQGEEKLFF. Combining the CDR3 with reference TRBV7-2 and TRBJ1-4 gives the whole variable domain GAGVSQSPSNKVTEKGKDVELRCDPISGHTALYWYRQSLGQGLEFLIYFQGNSAPDKSGLPSDRFSAERTGGSVSTLTIQRTQQEDSAVYLCASSLGVGQGEEKLFFGSGTQLSVL.

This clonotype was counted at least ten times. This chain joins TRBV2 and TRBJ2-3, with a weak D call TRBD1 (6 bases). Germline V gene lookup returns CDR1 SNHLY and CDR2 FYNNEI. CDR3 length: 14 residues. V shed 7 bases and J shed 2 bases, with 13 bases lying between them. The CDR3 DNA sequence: TGTGCCAGCATGGGGGACAAACACACAGATACGCAGTATTTT. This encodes CASMGDKHTDTQYF.

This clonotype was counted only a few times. CDR3 bases: TGCGCCAGCAGCCTACCACCAGGGCAGGGCCCTACAGGGGAGCAGTACTTC. Residues: CASSLPPGQGPTGEQYF. This chain connects TRBV4-1 to TRBJ2-7; D possibly corresponds to TRBD1 (6 bases). In germline, CDR1 is MGHRA, CDR2 YSYEKL. The CDR3 spans 17 residues. Trimming cost V 4 bases and J 7 bases, with 26 bases left between them.